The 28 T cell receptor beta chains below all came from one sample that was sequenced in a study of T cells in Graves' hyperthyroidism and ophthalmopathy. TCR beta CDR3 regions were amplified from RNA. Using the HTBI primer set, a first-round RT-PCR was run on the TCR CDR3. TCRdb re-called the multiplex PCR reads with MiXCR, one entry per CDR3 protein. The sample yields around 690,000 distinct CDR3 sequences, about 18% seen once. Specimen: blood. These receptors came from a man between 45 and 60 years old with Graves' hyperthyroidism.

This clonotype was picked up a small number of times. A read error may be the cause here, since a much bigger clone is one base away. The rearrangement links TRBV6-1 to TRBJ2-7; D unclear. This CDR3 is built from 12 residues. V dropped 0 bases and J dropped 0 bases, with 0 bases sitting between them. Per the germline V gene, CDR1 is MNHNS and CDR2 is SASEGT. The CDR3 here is CASSEASYEQYF. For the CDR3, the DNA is TGTGCCAGCAGTGAAGCCTCCTACGAGCAGTACTTC.

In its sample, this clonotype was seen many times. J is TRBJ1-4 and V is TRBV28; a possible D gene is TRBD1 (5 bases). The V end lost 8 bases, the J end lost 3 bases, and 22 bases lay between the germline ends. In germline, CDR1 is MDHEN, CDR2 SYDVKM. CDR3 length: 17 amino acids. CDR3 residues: CASGSRDAGPANEKLFF. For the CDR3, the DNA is TGTGCCAGCGGCAGCCGGGACGCCGGTCCGGCTAATGAAAAACTGTTTTTT.

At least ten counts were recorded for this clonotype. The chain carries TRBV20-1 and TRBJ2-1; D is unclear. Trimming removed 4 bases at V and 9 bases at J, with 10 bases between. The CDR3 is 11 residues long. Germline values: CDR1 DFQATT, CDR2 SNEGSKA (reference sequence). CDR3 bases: TGCAGTGCTACTACGGCGGTTGAGCAGTTCTTC. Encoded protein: CSATTAVEQFF.

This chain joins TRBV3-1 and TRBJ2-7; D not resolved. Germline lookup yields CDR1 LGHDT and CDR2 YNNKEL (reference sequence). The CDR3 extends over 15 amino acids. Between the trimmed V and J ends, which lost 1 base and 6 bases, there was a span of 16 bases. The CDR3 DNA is TGTGCCAGCAGCCAAGGATCTAGTTTCGTCGGCGAGCAGTACTTC. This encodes CASSQGSSFVGEQYF.

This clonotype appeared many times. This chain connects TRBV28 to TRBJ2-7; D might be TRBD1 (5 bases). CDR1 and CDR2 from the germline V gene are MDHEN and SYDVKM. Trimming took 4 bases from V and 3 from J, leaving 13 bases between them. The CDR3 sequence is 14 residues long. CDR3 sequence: CASSSTRQYYEQYF. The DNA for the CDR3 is TGTGCCAGCAGTTCTACTCGACAGTACTACGAGCAGTACTTC. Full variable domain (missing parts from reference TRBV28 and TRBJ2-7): DVKVTQSSRYLVKRTGEKVFLECVQDMDHENMFWYRQDPGLGLRLIYFSYDVKMKEKGDIPEGYSVSREKKERFSLILESASTNQTSMYLCASSSTRQYYEQYFGPGTRLTVT.

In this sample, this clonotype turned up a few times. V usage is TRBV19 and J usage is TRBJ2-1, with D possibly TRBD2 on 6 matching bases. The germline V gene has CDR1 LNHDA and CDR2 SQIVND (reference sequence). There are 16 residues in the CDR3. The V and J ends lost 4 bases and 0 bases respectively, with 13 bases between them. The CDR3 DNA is TGTGCCAGTAGTACTCCGACAGCGGGCTCCTACAATGAGCAGTTCTTC. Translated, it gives CASSTPTAGSYNEQFF.

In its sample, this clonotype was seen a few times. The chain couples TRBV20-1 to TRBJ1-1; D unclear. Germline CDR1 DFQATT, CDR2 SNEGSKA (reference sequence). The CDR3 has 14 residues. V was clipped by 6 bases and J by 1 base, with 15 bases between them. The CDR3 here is CSAQPGSWNTEAFF. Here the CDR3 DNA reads TGCAGTGCCCAACCGGGCAGTTGGAACACTGAAGCTTTCTTT.

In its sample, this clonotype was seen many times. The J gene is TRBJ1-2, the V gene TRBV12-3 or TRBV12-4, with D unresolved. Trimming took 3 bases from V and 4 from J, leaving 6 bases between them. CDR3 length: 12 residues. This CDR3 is CASSLDAYGYTF. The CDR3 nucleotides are TGTGCCAGCAGTTTGGACGCCTATGGCTACACCTTC.

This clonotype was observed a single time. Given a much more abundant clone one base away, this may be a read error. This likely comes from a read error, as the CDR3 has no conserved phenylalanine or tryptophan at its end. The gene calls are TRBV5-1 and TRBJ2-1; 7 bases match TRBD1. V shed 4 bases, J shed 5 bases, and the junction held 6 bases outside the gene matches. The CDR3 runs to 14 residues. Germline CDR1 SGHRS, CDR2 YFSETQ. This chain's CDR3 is CASSPGDSNNEQFL. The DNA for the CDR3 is TGCGCCAGCAGCCCCGGGGACAGTAACAATGAGCAGTTCCTC.

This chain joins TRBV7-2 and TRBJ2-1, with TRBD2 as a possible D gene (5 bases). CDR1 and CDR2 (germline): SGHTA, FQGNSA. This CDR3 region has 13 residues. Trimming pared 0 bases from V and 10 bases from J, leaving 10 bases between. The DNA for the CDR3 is TGTGCCAGCAGCTTAGCACAGCGGTGGGAGCAGTTCTTC. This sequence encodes CASSLAQRWEQFF.

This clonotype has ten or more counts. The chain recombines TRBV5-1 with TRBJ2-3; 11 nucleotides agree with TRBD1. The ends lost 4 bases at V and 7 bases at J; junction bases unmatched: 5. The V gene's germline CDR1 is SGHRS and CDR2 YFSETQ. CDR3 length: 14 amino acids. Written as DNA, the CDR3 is TGCGCCAGCAGCCCGGGACAGGGGGGAAATACGCAGTATTTT. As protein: CASSPGQGGNTQYF.

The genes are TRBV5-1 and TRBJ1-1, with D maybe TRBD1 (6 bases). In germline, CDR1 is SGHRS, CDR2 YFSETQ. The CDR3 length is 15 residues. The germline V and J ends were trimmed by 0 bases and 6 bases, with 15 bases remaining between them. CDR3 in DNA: TGCGCCAGCAGCTTGGTAGGGCAGGGGAGCGCTGAAGCTTTCTTT. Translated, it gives CASSLVGQGSAEAFF.

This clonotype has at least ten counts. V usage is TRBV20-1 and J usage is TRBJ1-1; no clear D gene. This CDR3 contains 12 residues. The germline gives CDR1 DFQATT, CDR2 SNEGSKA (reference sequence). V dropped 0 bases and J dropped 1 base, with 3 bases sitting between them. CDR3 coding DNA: TGCAGTGCTAGAGATCAGAACACTGAAGCTTTCTTT. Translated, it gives CSARDQNTEAFF.

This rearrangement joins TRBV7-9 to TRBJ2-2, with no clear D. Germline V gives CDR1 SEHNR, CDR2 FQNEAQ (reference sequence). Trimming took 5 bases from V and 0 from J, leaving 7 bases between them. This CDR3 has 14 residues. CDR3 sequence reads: CASSLKANTGELFF. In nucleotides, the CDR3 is TGTGCCAGCAGCCTAAAGGCGAACACCGGGGAGCTGTTTTTT.

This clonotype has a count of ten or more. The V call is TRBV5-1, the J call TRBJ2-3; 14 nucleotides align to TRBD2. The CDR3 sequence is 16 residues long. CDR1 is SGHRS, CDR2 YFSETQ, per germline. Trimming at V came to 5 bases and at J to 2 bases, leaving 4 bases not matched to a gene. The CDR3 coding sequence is TGCGCCAGCAGGGCGGGACTAGCGGGAGTCACAGATACGCAGTATTTT. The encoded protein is CASRAGLAGVTDTQYF.

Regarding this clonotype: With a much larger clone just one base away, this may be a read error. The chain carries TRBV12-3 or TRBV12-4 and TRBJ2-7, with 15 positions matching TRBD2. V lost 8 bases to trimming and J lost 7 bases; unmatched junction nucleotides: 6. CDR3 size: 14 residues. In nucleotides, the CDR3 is TGTGCCAGCCCCCGGACTAGCGGGAGGGCGGAGCAGTACTTC. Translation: CASPRTSGRAEQYF.

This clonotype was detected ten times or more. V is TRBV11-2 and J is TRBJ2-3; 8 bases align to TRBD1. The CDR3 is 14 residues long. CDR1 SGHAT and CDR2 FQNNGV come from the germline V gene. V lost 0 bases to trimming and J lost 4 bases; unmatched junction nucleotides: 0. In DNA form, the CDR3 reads TGTGCCAGCAGCTTAGACAGGGGGCCAGATACGCAGTATTTT. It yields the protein CASSLDRGPDTQYF.

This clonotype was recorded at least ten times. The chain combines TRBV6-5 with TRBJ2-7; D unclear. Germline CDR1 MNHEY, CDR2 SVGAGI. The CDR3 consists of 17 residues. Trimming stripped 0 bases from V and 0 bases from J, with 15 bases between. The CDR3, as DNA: TGTGCCAGCAGTTACTCCCGCAAAGAACCGACCTCCTACGAGCAGTACTTC. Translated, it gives CASSYSRKEPTSYEQYF.

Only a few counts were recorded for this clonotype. In DNA form, the CDR3 reads TGTGCCAGCAGTCCATTCCCGCTAGATGGTCAGCCCCAGCATTTT. Protein sequence: CASSPFPLDGQPQHF. This chain links TRBV27 with TRBJ1-5; unclear D gene. Germline values: CDR1 MNHEY, CDR2 SMNVEV (reference sequence). The CDR3 runs 15 residues. Between the trimmed V and J ends, which lost 5 bases and 6 bases, there was a span of 17 bases.

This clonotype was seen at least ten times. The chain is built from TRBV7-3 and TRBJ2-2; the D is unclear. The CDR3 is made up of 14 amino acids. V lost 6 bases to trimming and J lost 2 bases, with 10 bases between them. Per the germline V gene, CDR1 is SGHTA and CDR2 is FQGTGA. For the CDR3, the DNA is TGTGCCAGCAGTTTATCGTCCAACACCGGGGAGCTGTTTTTT. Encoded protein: CASSLSSNTGELFF.

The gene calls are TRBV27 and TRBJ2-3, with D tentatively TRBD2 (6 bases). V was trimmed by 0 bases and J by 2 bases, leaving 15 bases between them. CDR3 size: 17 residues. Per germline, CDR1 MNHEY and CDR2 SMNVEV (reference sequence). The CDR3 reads CASSLSITGVYTDTQYF. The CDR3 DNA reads TGTGCCAGCAGTTTATCGATAACGGGGGTTTACACAGATACGCAGTATTTT.

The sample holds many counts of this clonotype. The CDR3 sequence: CASSYTDRGGGYTF. CDR3 DNA sequence: TGTGCCAGCAGTTACACGGACAGGGGAGGTGGCTACACCTTC. The chain couples TRBV6-6 to TRBJ1-2; 9 bases map to TRBD1. J lost 7 bases, V lost 2 bases, and 5 bases had no gene match. Germline V gene sequence: CDR1 MNHNY, CDR2 SVGAGI (reference sequence). The CDR3 has 14 amino acids.

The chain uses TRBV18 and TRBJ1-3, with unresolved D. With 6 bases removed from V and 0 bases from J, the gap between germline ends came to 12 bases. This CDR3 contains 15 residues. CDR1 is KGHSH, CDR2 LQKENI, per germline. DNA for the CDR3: TGTGCCAGCTCCGACGATGGCAGCTCTGGAAACACCATATATTTT. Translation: CASSDDGSSGNTIYF.

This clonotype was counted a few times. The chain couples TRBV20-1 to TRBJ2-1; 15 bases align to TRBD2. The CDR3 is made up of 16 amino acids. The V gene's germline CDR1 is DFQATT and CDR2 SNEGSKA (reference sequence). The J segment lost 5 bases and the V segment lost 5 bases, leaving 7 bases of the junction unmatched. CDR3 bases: TGCAGTGCTCCTAGGACTAGCGGGAGGGAAAACAATGAGCAGTTCTTC. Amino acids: CSAPRTSGRENNEQFF.

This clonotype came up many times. The CDR3 is CASSFYYEQYF. In DNA, the CDR3 is TGTGCCAGCAGCTTCTACTACGAGCAGTACTTC. The chain combines TRBV11-2 with TRBJ2-7; D gene unclear. The CDR3 covers 11 residues. V lost 3 bases to trimming and J lost 3 bases, with 3 bases between them. Germline values: CDR1 SGHAT, CDR2 FQNNGV.

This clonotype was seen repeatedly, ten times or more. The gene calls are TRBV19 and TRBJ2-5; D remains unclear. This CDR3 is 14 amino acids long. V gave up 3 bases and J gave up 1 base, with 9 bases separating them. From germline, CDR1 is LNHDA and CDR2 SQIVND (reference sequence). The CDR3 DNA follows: TGTGCCAGTAGTATCGGTTACAGCCAAGAGACCCAGTACTTC. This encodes CASSIGYSQETQYF.

The CDR3 DNA reads TGTGCCAGCAGCTACGGGCGGGTATCCTACGAGCAGTACTTC. It translates to CASSYGRVSYEQYF. The chain couples TRBV11-2 to TRBJ2-7, with D maybe TRBD2 (5 bases). The germline gives CDR1 SGHAT, CDR2 FQNNGV. The CDR3 has 14 residues. V lost 4 bases to trimming and J lost 1 base, with 11 bases between them.

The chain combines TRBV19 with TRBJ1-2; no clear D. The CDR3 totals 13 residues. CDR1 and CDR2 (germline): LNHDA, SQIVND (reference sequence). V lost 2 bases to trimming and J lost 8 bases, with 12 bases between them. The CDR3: CASSIPPRGGYTF. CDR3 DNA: TGTGCCAGTAGTATACCTCCCCGTGGAGGCTACACCTTC.